What follows are 30 T cell receptor beta chains derived from one specimen sequenced in a study of long-term antiretroviral therapy in people with HIV. The run of the v3.0 immunoSEQ assay was at survey level. The method was immunoSEQ multiplex PCR; TCRdb's version includes in-frame clones alone and lacks a portion of them. The repertoire consists of fewer than 30,000 clones, with around 81% occurring once and the leading ten covering roughly a sixth. Sequenced here: unsorted PBMCs, sampled at the start of antiretroviral therapy, before treatment. The receptors originated from a woman younger than 30 with HIV.

The rearrangement uses TRBV9 and TRBJ1-4, with 7 bases fitting TRBD1. CDR1 is SGDLS, CDR2 YYNGEE, per germline. This CDR3 contains 16 residues. The trim removed 3 bases at V and 7 bases at J, leaving 12 bases unmatched. CDR3 nucleotide sequence: TGTGCCAGCAGCGCATCCGTACAGGGGTCTCGTGAAAAACTGTTTTTT. Translation gives CASSASVQGSREKLFF.

As DNA, the CDR3 is TGCGCCAGCAGCTTGGTAGGAGGGGGCGGCACTGAAGCTTTCTTT. Translated: CASSLVGGGGTEAFF. The chain recombines TRBV5-1 with TRBJ1-1, with TRBD1 matching 7 bases. This CDR3 region has 15 residues. Germline trimming cut 0 bases from V and 4 bases from J; bases unmatched to any gene: 6. Germline values: CDR1 SGHRS, CDR2 YFSETQ.

The J gene is TRBJ1-5, the V gene TRBV6-5, with a possible D match to TRBD1 (5 bases). Deletions cut 6 bases from V and 7 bases from J, with 10 bases between. This CDR3 has 12 residues. The germline gives CDR1 MNHEY, CDR2 SVGAGI. This CDR3 reads CASRGWGQPQHF. The CDR3 DNA is TGTGCCAGCAGGGGGTGGGGGCAGCCCCAGCATTTT.

This clone was found a few times. The rearrangement uses TRBV9 and TRBJ1-6; D unclear. This CDR3 contains 14 residues. V was clipped by 0 bases and J by 8 bases, with 9 bases between them. Germline V gene sequence: CDR1 SGDLS, CDR2 YYNGEE. CDR3 bases: TGTGCCAGCAGCGTAGGCCCGCAGGATTCACCCCTCCACTTT. Translated: CASSVGPQDSPLHF. Using reference TRBV9 and TRBJ1-6 for the parts outside the CDR3, the full variable domain is DSGVTQTPKHLITATGQRVTLRCSPRSGDLSVYWYQQSLDQGLQFLIQYYNGEERAKGNILERFSAQQFPDLHSELNLSSLELGDSALYFCASSVGPQDSPLHFGNGTRLTVT.

V is TRBV28 and J is TRBJ1-4; 9 nucleotides line up with TRBD1. Unmatched junction bases numbered 6, after V lost 6 bases and J lost 4 bases. Germline-derived CDR1 and CDR2 are MDHEN and SYDVKM. The CDR3 length is 15 residues. As DNA, the CDR3 is TGTGCCAGCAGGCCCCCGGGACAGGGTAATGAAAAACTGTTTTTT. Its translation: CASRPPGQGNEKLFF.

J is TRBJ1-1 and V is TRBV5-1; D is unresolved. V was shortened by 4 bases and J by 1 base, with 8 bases between the two germline ends. This CDR3 has 13 amino acids. Looked up from germline, CDR1 is SGHRS and CDR2 is YFSETQ. The CDR3 sequence is CASSRRENTEAFF. The CDR3 coding sequence is TGCGCCAGCAGCCGCAGAGAGAACACTGAAGCTTTCTTT.

This clone was counted only a few times. The chain has TRBV6-5 and TRBJ2-7; 12 positions match TRBD2. The CDR3 length is 15 residues. The ends lost 2 bases at V and 6 bases at J; junction bases unmatched: 5. Germline lookup yields CDR1 MNHEY and CDR2 SVGAGI. The CDR3 here is CASSYTGLAGGEQYF. CDR3 sequence (DNA): TGTGCCAGCAGTTACACGGGACTAGCGGGTGGCGAGCAGTACTTC.

The J gene is TRBJ2-7, the V gene TRBV28; the D call may be TRBD1 or TRBD2 (5 bases each). Trimming took 5 bases from V and 2 from J, leaving 10 bases between them. CDR3 length equals 13 residues. CDR1 and CDR2 from the germline V gene are MDHEN and SYDVKM. The CDR3 protein is CASSLPGPYEQYF. CDR3 bases: TGTGCCAGCAGTCTCCCGGGGCCCTACGAGCAGTACTTC.

In its sample, this clone was seen once. The chain is built from TRBV6-1 and TRBJ2-2, with 8 bases aligning to TRBD1. Trimming removed 10 bases from V and 5 bases from J; junction bases left unmatched: 6. Germline V CDR1 and CDR2: MNHNS, SASEGT. The CDR3 spans 13 residues. CDR3 loop: CATRQGNTGELFF. The CDR3 DNA sequence: TGTGCCACAAGACAGGGGAATACCGGGGAGCTGTTTTTT.

The rearrangement joins TRBV2 to TRBJ2-1; 8 bases are a match to TRBD2. The CDR3 runs 13 residues. Germline V gene sequence: CDR1 SNHLY, CDR2 FYNNEI. V gave up 4 bases and J gave up 10 bases; unmatched junction bases: 6. In DNA form, the CDR3 reads TGTGCCAGCAGTGCAAACGTAGCGGGAGAGCAGTTCTTC. It yields the protein CASSANVAGEQFF.

This clone has more than one count but fewer than ten. The chain links TRBV5-1 to TRBJ1-1, with 7 bases fitting TRBD1. V gave up 2 bases and J gave up 3 bases; unmatched junction bases: 1. The CDR3 consists of 13 residues. CDR1 and CDR2 from the germline V gene are SGHRS and YFSETQ. For the CDR3, the DNA is TGCGCCAGCAGCTTCCAGGGGGACACTGAAGCTTTCTTT. This translates into CASSFQGDTEAFF.

This clone was detected once. This same CDR3 is encoded by further DNA sequences in the sample. The CDR3 coding sequence is TGTGCCAGCAGCCTAATCTACGAGCAGTACTTC. Its protein product is CASSLIYEQYF. The chain is built from TRBV28 and TRBJ2-7; D gene uncertain. Germline CDR1 and CDR2: MDHEN and SYDVKM. This CDR3 contains 11 residues. V was pared by 6 bases and J by 3 bases, with 6 bases between.

The chain employs TRBV19 and TRBJ2-3, with a tentative D call TRBD1 (6 bases). The V gene's germline CDR1 is LNHDA and CDR2 SQIVND (reference sequence). The length of the CDR3 is 14 residues. Trimming pared 3 bases from V and 5 bases from J, leaving 12 bases between. DNA for the CDR3: TGTGCCAGTAGTATTCAGGGGCCAAAAGATACGCAGTATTTT. Protein sequence: CASSIQGPKDTQYF.

The CDR3 loop is CASSEMVAYEQYF. CDR3 DNA sequence: TGTGCCAGCAGTGAAATGGTCGCTTACGAGCAGTACTTC. V gene TRBV2 combines with J gene TRBJ2-7; D unresolved. Trimming removed 2 bases at V and 4 bases at J, with 9 bases between. CDR3 length equals 13 residues. From germline, CDR1 is SNHLY and CDR2 FYNNEI.

The chain links TRBV28 to TRBJ1-2; D may be TRBD1 (5 bases). The CDR3 sequence is 13 residues long. Germline V gives CDR1 MDHEN, CDR2 SYDVKM. V was cut by 3 bases and J by 2 bases, with 7 bases left in between. The CDR3 bases are TGTGCCAGCAGTTTTAAGGGGAACTATGGCTACACCTTC. Translated, it gives CASSFKGNYGYTF.

This sequence joins TRBV9 and TRBJ2-5; D is possibly TRBD2 (6 bases). Germline CDR1 reads SGDLS; CDR2 reads YYNGEE. The V and J ends lost 3 bases and 2 bases respectively, with 11 bases between them. This CDR3 spans 14 amino acids. In nucleotides, the CDR3 is TGTGCCAGCAGCGGGGACTTATCTCAAGAGACCCAGTACTTC. Residues: CASSGDLSQETQYF. The complete variable domain, with remaining parts taken from reference TRBV9 and TRBJ2-5, reads DSGVTQTPKHLITATGQRVTLRCSPRSGDLSVYWYQQSLDQGLQFLIQYYNGEERAKGNILERFSAQQFPDLHSELNLSSLELGDSALYFCASSGDLSQETQYFGPGTRLLVL.

Only a few counts were recorded for this clone. V is TRBV6-1 and J is TRBJ2-7, with 7 nucleotides matching TRBD1. Germline trimming cut 1 base from V and 3 bases from J; bases unmatched to any gene: 3. Germline assignment: CDR1 MNHNS and CDR2 SASEGT. There are 14 residues in the CDR3. As DNA, the CDR3 is TGTGCCAGCAGTGAAGGGCAGGGGGTCTACGAGCAGTACTTC. It yields the protein CASSEGQGVYEQYF.

This chain joins TRBV7-3 and TRBJ2-1; TRBD2 matches 7 bases. This CDR3 contains 16 residues. Per germline, CDR1 SGHTA and CDR2 FQGTGA. V lost 4 bases, J lost 4 bases, and 10 bases stayed unmatched. The CDR3, as DNA: TGTGCCAGCAGCTCGAAGGAGGCTAGCGGATACAATGAGCAGTTCTTC. Translating gives CASSSKEASGYNEQFF. Supplemented by reference TRBV7-3 and TRBJ2-1, the full variable domain reads GAGVSQTPSNKVTEKGKYVELRCDPISGHTALYWYRQSLGQGPEFLIYFQGTGAADDSGLPNDRFFAVRPEGSVSTLKIQRTERGDSAVYLCASSSKEASGYNEQFFGPGTRLTVL.

The chain has TRBV10-2 and TRBJ1-1; 7 bases match TRBD1. Looked up from germline, CDR1 is WSHSY and CDR2 is SAAADI. The CDR3 consists of 17 residues. After removal of 6 bases from V and 0 bases from J, the junction contained 13 bases not matched to a gene. CDR3 in amino acids: CASRGARGADVNTEAFF. Here the CDR3 DNA reads TGCGCCAGCAGAGGAGCCAGGGGGGCGGATGTGAACACTGAAGCTTTCTTT.

This chain uses TRBV11-2 with TRBJ2-3, with 11 nucleotides matching TRBD2. The CDR3 is 14 amino acids. In germline, CDR1 is SGHAT, CDR2 FQNNGV. With V trimmed by 5 bases and J by 7 bases, 5 bases remained unmatched. The CDR3 sequence: CASSKGTSGNTQYF. The CDR3 DNA sequence: TGTGCCAGCAGCAAAGGGACTAGCGGTAATACGCAGTATTTT.

The chain has TRBV27 and TRBJ2-3, with TRBD2 identical over 12 bases. This CDR3 region has 21 residues. Germline CDR1 MNHEY, CDR2 SMNVEV (reference sequence). V lost 1 base to trimming and J lost 2 bases; unmatched junction nucleotides: 16. CDR3 nucleotide sequence: TGTGCCAGCAGTTTATTTGTGGGCCAGGCCGGACTAGCGGGAACCACAGATACGCAGTATTTT. Translated, it gives CASSLFVGQAGLAGTTDTQYF.

The sample holds one count of this clone. The chain recombines TRBV5-1 with TRBJ2-1; 15 bases match TRBD2. The V and J ends lost 7 bases and 4 bases, in that order; junction bases with no gene match: 18. The length of the CDR3 is 20 residues. Per germline, CDR1 SGHRS and CDR2 YFSETQ. The CDR3 DNA follows: TGCGCCAGCGGCTACGGCAACTCCCGGACTAGCGGGAGGGGATACAATGAGCAGTTCTTC. Encoded protein: CASGYGNSRTSGRGYNEQFF.

The V call is TRBV4-3, the J call TRBJ1-2, with a tentative D call TRBD1 (5 bases). CDR1 LGHNA and CDR2 YSLEER come from the germline V gene. The V gene lost 0 bases and the J gene lost 8 bases, with 16 bases spanning the gap. The CDR3 runs 15 residues. The CDR3, as DNA: TGCGCCAGCAGCCAAGATACGGGGCGCTTTTACGGCTACACCTTC. Translated, it gives CASSQDTGRFYGYTF.

This chain joins TRBV4-3 and TRBJ2-1; TRBD2 agrees at 8 bases. This CDR3 contains 16 residues. Looked up from germline, CDR1 is LGHNA and CDR2 is YSLEER. V trimming: 3 bases; J trimming: 3 bases; junction bases outside the gene matches: 7. CDR3 in DNA: TGCGCCAGCAGCCAGGACAGCGGGGGTTACTACAATGAGCAGTTCTTC. Translation gives CASSQDSGGYYNEQFF.

The chain has TRBV21-1 and TRBJ2-7; TRBD2 is taken as the D call from the table, unchecked against the DNA. TRBV21-1 is an annotated pseudogene. The CDR3 has 12 amino acids. This chain's CDR3 is CASSKSGGGQYF. The CDR3 nucleotides read TGTGCCAGCAGCAAATCGGGGGGCGGGCAGTACTTC.

This clone was observed a single time. The chain is built from TRBV6-6 and TRBJ2-6, with D perhaps matching TRBD2 (5 bases). The CDR3 runs 14 residues. Germline V CDR1 and CDR2: MNHNY, SVGAGI (reference sequence). The V and J ends lost 10 bases and 0 bases respectively, with 10 bases between them. The CDR3, as DNA: TGTGCCATAGGAGGAAGCTCTGGGGCCAACGTCCTGACTTTC. Amino acids: CAIGGSSGANVLTF.

The chain couples TRBV2 to TRBJ2-5, with 10 bases fitting TRBD2. Trimming cost V 7 bases and J 5 bases; bases outside gene matches: 16. This CDR3 region has 17 residues. Germline CDR1 and CDR2: SNHLY and FYNNEI. CDR3 nucleotides: TGTGCCAGCACCGAACAAGCTAGCGGGGGTAGAAGGGAGACCCAGTACTTC. Protein sequence: CASTEQASGGRRETQYF.

The genes are TRBV6-6 and TRBJ2-7; 7 bases line up with TRBD1. The CDR3 loop spans 12 amino acids. The germline V gene encodes CDR1 MNHNY and CDR2 SVGAGI (reference sequence). V was pared by 11 bases and J by 3 bases, with 7 bases of the junction left unmatched. CDR3 amino acids: CAAWAGGYEQYF. CDR3 DNA: TGTGCCGCGTGGGCAGGGGGCTACGAGCAGTACTTC.

The J gene is TRBJ2-1, the V gene TRBV29-1, with TRBD2 matching 8 bases. The CDR3 contains 12 residues. The V and J ends lost 6 bases and 6 bases, in that order; junction bases with no gene match: 4. Germline V CDR1 and CDR2: SQVTM, ANQGSEA. CDR3 sequence (DNA): TGCAGCGTGGGAGCGGGAGCCAATGAGCAGTTCTTC. It is translated as CSVGAGANEQFF.

The V call is TRBV5-1, the J call TRBJ2-3; D unresolved. CDR3 size: 14 residues. V was shortened by 1 base and J by 0 bases, with 6 bases between the two germline ends. CDR1 is SGHRS, CDR2 YFSETQ, per germline. DNA of the CDR3: TGCGCCAGCAGCTTGACAGCTAGCACAGATACGCAGTATTTT. This translates into CASSLTASTDTQYF.